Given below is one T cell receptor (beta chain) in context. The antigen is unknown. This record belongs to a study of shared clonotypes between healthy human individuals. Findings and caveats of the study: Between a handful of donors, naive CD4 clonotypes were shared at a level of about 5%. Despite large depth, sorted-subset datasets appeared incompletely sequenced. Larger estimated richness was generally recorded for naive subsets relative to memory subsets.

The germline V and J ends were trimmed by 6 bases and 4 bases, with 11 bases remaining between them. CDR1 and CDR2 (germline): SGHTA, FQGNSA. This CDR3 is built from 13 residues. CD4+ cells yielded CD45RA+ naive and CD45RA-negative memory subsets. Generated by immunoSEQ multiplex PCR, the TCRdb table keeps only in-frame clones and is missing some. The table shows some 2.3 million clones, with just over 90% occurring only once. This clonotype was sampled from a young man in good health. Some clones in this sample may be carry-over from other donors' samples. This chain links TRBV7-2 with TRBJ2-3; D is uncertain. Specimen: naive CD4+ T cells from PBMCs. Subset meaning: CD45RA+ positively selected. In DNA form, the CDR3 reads TGTGCCAGCAGTCAGACATTTTCAGATACGCAGTATTTT. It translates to CASSQTFSDTQYF. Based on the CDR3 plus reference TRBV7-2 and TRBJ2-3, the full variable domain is GAGVSQSPSNKVTEKGKDVELRCDPISGHTALYWYRQSLGQGLEFLIYFQGNSAPDKSGLPSDRFSAERTGGSVSTLTIQRTQQEDSAVYLCASSQTFSDTQYFGPGTRLTVL.